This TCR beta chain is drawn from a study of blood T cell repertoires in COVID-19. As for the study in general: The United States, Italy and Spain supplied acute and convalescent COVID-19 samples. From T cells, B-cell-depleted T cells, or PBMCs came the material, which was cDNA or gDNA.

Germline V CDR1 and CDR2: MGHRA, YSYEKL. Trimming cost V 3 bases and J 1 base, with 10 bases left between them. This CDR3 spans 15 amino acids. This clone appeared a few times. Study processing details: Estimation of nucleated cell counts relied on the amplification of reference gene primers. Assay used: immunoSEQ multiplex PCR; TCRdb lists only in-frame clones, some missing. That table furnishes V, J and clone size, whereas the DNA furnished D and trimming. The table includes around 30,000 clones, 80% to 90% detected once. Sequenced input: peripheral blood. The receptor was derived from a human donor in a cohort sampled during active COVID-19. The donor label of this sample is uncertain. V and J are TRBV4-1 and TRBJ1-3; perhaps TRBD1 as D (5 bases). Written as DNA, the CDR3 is TGCGCCAGCAGCCAGTGGCAGGGATCTGGAAACACCATATATTTT. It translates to CASSQWQGSGNTIYF.